The rows below give T cell receptor beta chains drawn from one sample of a study of T-cell memory formation after mild COVID-19. From the 5' RACE reads, TCRdb called clonotypes with MiXCR, one entry per CDR3 protein. The repertoire holds under 200,000 distinct CDR3 sequences, with around 30% as singletons. Sequenced input: PBMCs or a T cell subset sorted from them (not recorded which). Receptor source: an adult woman who had mild COVID-19 (a few samples of this study predate the infection). Cell type and time point are not known. Each CDR3 is given with its conserved first and last residue. Fields, in order: clone size, D gene, V gene, J gene, CDR3 protein, CDR3 DNA. D genes are given only for firm matches. A row's size may be missing; if present it is once, few, many or a size class.

NA	NA	TRBV5-1	TRBJ1-1	CASRGNMNTEAFF	TGCGCCAGCAGGGGTAACATGAACACTGAAGCTTTCTTT
few	NA	TRBV12-3/TRBV12-4	TRBJ2-5	CASSLTGETQYF	TGTGCCAGCAGTCTAACAGGGGAGACCCAGTACTTC
NA	NA	TRBV4-1	TRBJ1-2	CASSQDPQGYGYTF	TGCGCCAGCAGCCAAGACCCCCAGGGGTATGGCTACACCTTC
few	TRBD1	TRBV15	TRBJ1-5	CATSRTGGKSQPQHF	TGTGCCACCAGCAGAACAGGGGGAAAGAGTCAGCCCCAGCATTTT
NA	NA	TRBV7-9	TRBJ2-3	CASSSALASGTDTQYF	TGTGCCAGCAGCTCCGCCCTAGCGTCTGGCACAGATACGCAGTATTTT
NA	NA	TRBV30	TRBJ1-2	CAWSVGGYLYGYTF	TGTGCCTGGAGTGTAGGCGGGTACCTCTATGGCTACACCTTC
few	NA	TRBV4-1	TRBJ2-4	CASSQEWARVAKNIQYF	TGCGCCAGCAGCCAAGAATGGGCCAGGGTGGCCAAAAACATTCAGTACTTC
NA	NA	TRBV24-1	TRBJ2-5	CATSDLGKTQYF	TGTGCCACCAGTGATTTGGGGAAGACCCAGTACTTC
NA	NA	TRBV12-3/TRBV12-4	TRBJ2-7	CASSFRGRGTYEQYF	TGTGCCAGCAGTTTTAGGGGGAGAGGGACCTACGAGCAGTACTTC
few	NA	TRBV4-1	TRBJ2-7	CASSQAPIPLDRSYEQYF	TGCGCCAGCAGCCAAGCCCCCATTCCCCTGGACCGTAGCTACGAGCAGTACTTC
few	NA	TRBV19	TRBJ1-1	CASSILRDTEAFF	TGTGCCAGTAGTATACTACGGGACACTGAAGCTTTCTTT
NA	NA	TRBV7-6	TRBJ2-2	CASSPRSGNTGELFF	TGTGCCAGCAGCCCCCGATCGGGGAACACCGGGGAGCTGTTTTTT
NA	NA	TRBV30	TRBJ2-7	CAWRPSPTATEQYF	TGTGCCTGGAGACCAAGCCCGACAGCGACCGAGCAGTACTTC
NA	NA	TRBV5-1	TRBJ2-6	CASSFSGAGANVLTF	TGCGCCAGCAGCTTCTCAGGGGCTGGGGCCAACGTCCTGACTTTC
NA	NA	TRBV5-1	TRBJ2-5	CASSPNGQTPQYF	TGCGCCAGCAGCCCAAACGGACAGACACCCCAGTACTTC
NA	NA	TRBV20-1	TRBJ2-5	CSASPLRLGGETQYF	TGCAGTGCTAGTCCACTTCGATTGGGGGGTGAGACCCAGTACTTC
NA	NA	TRBV28	TRBJ1-2	CASSLRQARGYTF	TGTGCCAGCAGTTTGAGGCAGGCCCGTGGCTACACCTTC
NA	NA	TRBV30	TRBJ2-5	CAWSVGAGGETQYF	TGTGCCTGGAGTGTGGGTGCGGGTGGAGAGACCCAGTACTTC
few	TRBD2	TRBV20-1	TRBJ2-2	CSARAAGASTGELFF	TGCAGTGCTAGAGCTGCGGGAGCTAGCACCGGGGAGCTGTTTTTT
NA	NA	TRBV5-5	TRBJ1-5	CASSFRVSNQPQHF	TGTGCCAGCAGTTTCAGAGTTAGCAATCAGCCCCAGCATTTT
NA	TRBD1	TRBV7-8	TRBJ2-1	CASILLGQGARSEQFF	TGTGCCAGCATCCTATTAGGACAGGGGGCGAGGAGTGAGCAGTTCTTC
NA	NA	TRBV7-9	TRBJ2-1	CASSLRGLKDGQFF	TGTGCCAGCAGCTTACGGGGACTCAAGGATGGGCAGTTCTTC
once	TRBD1	TRBV7-2	TRBJ1-4	CASSNQGVEKLFF	TGTGCCAGCAGCAACCAGGGGGTTGAAAAACTGTTTTTT
NA	TRBD2	TRBV7-9	TRBJ2-7	CASSAGTSGYEQYF	TGTGCCAGCAGCGCCGGGACTAGCGGTTACGAGCAGTACTTC
few	NA	TRBV12-3/TRBV12-4	TRBJ1-1	CASSSSEAFF	TGTGCCAGCAGTTCTTCTGAAGCTTTCTTT
NA	NA	TRBV5-6	TRBJ2-5	CASSLQHQETQYF	TGTGCCAGCAGCTTGCAACACCAAGAGACCCAGTACTTC
few	NA	TRBV20-1	TRBJ2-1	CSAIPRHRHNEQFF	TGCAGTGCTATCCCCCGGCACAGACACAATGAGCAGTTCTTC
NA	TRBD2	TRBV4-1	TRBJ2-3	CASSQDPAGTSMYF	TGCGCCAGCAGCCAAGATCCAGCGGGGACTAGCATGTATTTT
NA	NA	TRBV24-1	TRBJ2-7	CATGLARLRGQYF	TGTGCCACCGGGCTAGCAAGGCTACGCGGGCAGTACTTC
NA	NA	TRBV5-1	TRBJ2-3	CASSLGPGADTQYF	TGCGCCAGCAGCTTGGGTCCCGGTGCGGATACGCAGTATTTT
NA	TRBD1	TRBV5-1	TRBJ1-3	CASSLGTGFCTIYF	TGCGCCAGCAGCTTGGGGACAGGGTTCTGCACCATATATTTT
NA	NA	TRBV12-3/TRBV12-4	TRBJ2-3	CASSLGFFGASTDTQYF	TGTGCCAGCAGTTTAGGGTTCTTTGGAGCTTCCACAGATACGCAGTATTTT
NA	NA	TRBV7-2	TRBJ2-3	CASSLQTGSTDTQYF	TGTGCCAGCAGCTTACAGACGGGGAGCACAGATACGCAGTATTTT
NA	NA	TRBV28	TRBJ1-6	CASLGGPELASPLHF	TGTGCCAGTCTCGGGGGGCCGGAACTAGCATCACCCCTCCACTTT
NA	NA	TRBV6-5	TRBJ2-3	CASSYSHKITDTQYF	TGTGCCAGCAGTTACTCGCACAAAATAACAGATACGCAGTATTTT
once	NA	TRBV21-1	TRBJ2-1	CASSKVSPSGRGSYNEQFF	TGTGCCAGCAGCAAAGTAAGTCCTAGCGGGAGAGGTTCCTACAATGAGCAGTTCTTC
few	NA	TRBV29-1	TRBJ1-1	CSVEGGEFRTEAFF	TGCAGCGTTGAGGGGGGTGAATTTCGCACTGAAGCTTTCTTT
few	NA	TRBV20-1	TRBJ2-7	CSARDLVSQGFGEQYF	TGCAGTGCTAGAGATCTAGTTAGTCAGGGATTTGGCGAGCAGTACTTC
NA	TRBD2	TRBV7-3	TRBJ2-3	CASSLKGLAGEIDTQYF	TGTGCCAGCAGCTTAAAGGGGCTAGCGGGAGAGATAGATACGCAGTATTTT
NA	NA	TRBV5-6	TRBJ2-3	CASSLDGIVDTQYF	TGTGCCAGCAGCTTGGACGGTATCGTTGATACGCAGTATTTT
NA	TRBD1	TRBV4-1	TRBJ2-5	CASSPGQGARQETQYF	TGCGCCAGCAGCCCTGGACAGGGGGCCCGTCAAGAGACCCAGTACTTC
NA	TRBD2	TRBV2	TRBJ2-5	CASSVPGLAGGAQETQYF	TGTGCCAGCAGTGTCCCGGGACTAGCGGGAGGAGCTCAAGAGACCCAGTACTTC
few	NA	TRBV3-1	TRBJ2-7	CASSPQGDYGGQYF	TGTGCCAGCAGCCCACAAGGGGATTACGGAGGGCAGTACTTC
few	TRBD2	TRBV5-1	TRBJ2-1	CASSAMGGGSYNEQFF	TGCGCCAGCAGCGCCATGGGCGGGGGGTCCTACAATGAGCAGTTCTTC
few	TRBD1	TRBV6-6	TRBJ2-1	CASSYSGTGASEQFF	TGTGCCAGCAGTTACTCGGGAACAGGGGCTAGTGAGCAGTTCTTC
few	NA	TRBV19	TRBJ1-5	CASRWEGSQDQPQHF	TGTGCCAGTAGATGGGAAGGGTCTCAGGATCAGCCCCAGCATTTT
few	TRBD2	TRBV18	TRBJ2-4	CASSPRGESKNIQYF	TGTGCCAGCTCACCGCGGGGGGAGAGCAAAAACATTCAGTACTTC
NA	TRBD2	TRBV29-1	TRBJ2-1	CSALIGTSGYNEQFF	TGCAGCGCCCTGATAGGGACTAGCGGGTACAATGAGCAGTTCTTC
NA	TRBD2	TRBV30	TRBJ2-7	CAWSATSGYEQYF	TGTGCCTGGAGCGCGACTAGCGGCTACGAGCAGTACTTC